This entry lists 5 T cell receptor beta chains sequenced from one sample in a study of T cell responses to AZD1222 COVID-19 vaccine. Produced via immunoSEQ multiplex PCR; TCRdb's table is partial and in-frame only. In the table there are 110,000 or so clones, 88% of which are singletons. Source: peripheral blood, taken 28 days after the second AZD1222 dose. The receptors here all came from an adult who received the AZD1222 COVID-19 vaccine.

This rearrangement joins TRBV19 to TRBJ1-5; possibly TRBD1 for D (5 bases). Trimming removed 3 bases from V and 2 bases from J, with 17 bases in between. The CDR3 is 17 amino acids. Germline CDR1 reads LNHDA; CDR2 reads SQIVND (reference sequence). CDR3 nucleotide sequence: TGTGCCAGTAGTATCGGTTACAGACAGTTGGGCAATCAGCCCCAGCATTTT. It yields the protein CASSIGYRQLGNQPQHF.

This chain connects TRBV9 to TRBJ1-3; D gene unclear. Germline lookup yields CDR1 SGDLS and CDR2 YYNGEE. V was clipped by 4 bases and J by 9 bases, with 17 bases between them. The CDR3 consists of 14 residues. CDR3 coding DNA: TGTGCCAGCAGCCCCGCTGGACTCAGAGTCACCATATATTTT. Translating gives CASSPAGLRVTIYF.

This clone was counted once. The rearrangement links TRBV7-9 to TRBJ2-7; D unresolved. V lost 5 bases and J lost 2, with 13 bases in between. Germline V CDR1 and CDR2: SEHNR, FQNEAQ (reference sequence). This CDR3 has 14 residues. CDR3 sequence reads: CASSLDTPPYEQYF. CDR3 DNA sequence: TGTGCCAGCAGCCTAGACACGCCCCCCTACGAGCAGTACTTC. The complete variable domain, with remaining parts taken from reference TRBV7-9 and TRBJ2-7, reads DTGVSQNPRHKITKRGQNVTFRCDPISEHNRLYWYRQTLGQGPEFLTYFQNEAQLEKSRLLSDRFSAERPKGSFSTLEIQRTEQGDSAMYLCASSLDTPPYEQYFGPGTRLTVT.

The chain carries TRBV5-1 and TRBJ2-3; a weak D match, TRBD1 (5 bases). CDR1 and CDR2 (germline): SGHRS, YFSETQ. The V and J ends lost 2 bases and 0 bases respectively, with 10 bases between them. The CDR3 loop spans 15 amino acids. The CDR3 DNA reads as TGCGCCAGCAGCTTCATCGACAGCAGCACAGATACGCAGTATTTT. It specifies CASSFIDSSTDTQYF.

The chain combines TRBV4-2 with TRBJ2-1; 10 bases agree with TRBD2. Trimming took 3 bases from V and 12 from J; bases not matched to a gene: 20. This CDR3 has 18 amino acids. Germline V gene lookup returns CDR1 LGHNA and CDR2 YNFKEQ. CDR3 in amino acids: CASSHPGTGTSASGGQFF. For the CDR3, the DNA is TGTGCCAGCAGCCACCCGGGGACCGGGACTAGCGCTTCAGGGGGGCAGTTCTTC.